The 10 T cell receptor beta chains given below trace back to one sample, sequenced in a study of robustness of blood B and T cell sequencing. TCR beta repertoires were quantified from mRNA rather than genomic DNA. The cDNA carried a universal priming site added by a 5' template-switch oligo. A 12-nucleotide random UMI in the template-switch oligo labeled every cDNA molecule. A single record per CDR3 protein comes from TCRdb applying MiXCR to the PCR reads. The repertoire holds several thousand distinct CDR3 sequences, with less than 65% as singletons. Material: peripheral blood. These receptors came from a human donor in good health.

The V and J genes are TRBV20-1 and TRBJ1-1; D is perhaps TRBD1 (6 bases). CDR1 DFQATT and CDR2 SNEGSKA come from the germline V gene (reference sequence). V was clipped by 6 bases and J by 1 base, with 12 bases between them. CDR3 length equals 13 residues. The DNA for the CDR3 is TGCAGTGCGTCCGGGACAACGAACACTGAAGCTTTCTTT. Encoded protein: CSASGTTNTEAFF.

A few counts support this clonotype. This rearrangement joins TRBV7-2 to TRBJ2-1; D call uncertain. The CDR3 runs 15 residues. V lost 5 bases, J lost 7 bases, and 18 bases lay in between. Germline values: CDR1 SGHTA, CDR2 FQGNSA. The CDR3 protein is CASSLSWVAVNEQFF. The CDR3 DNA reads as TGTGCCAGCAGCCTCAGCTGGGTCGCGGTGAATGAGCAGTTCTTC.

This chain links TRBV29-1 with TRBJ2-7, with 9 positions matching TRBD2. V dropped 5 bases and J dropped 7; count of bases not matched to a gene: 12. The CDR3 has 14 residues. CDR1 is SQVTM, CDR2 ANQGSEA, per germline. The CDR3 sequence is CSVRTPGTSIEQYF. DNA of the CDR3: TGCAGCGTTCGAACGCCCGGGACTAGCATTGAGCAGTACTTC.

This chain connects TRBV19 to TRBJ1-6; D remains unclear. Trimming pared 7 bases from V and 7 bases from J, leaving 17 bases between. CDR3 size: 15 residues. CDR1 is LNHDA, CDR2 SQIVND, per germline (reference sequence). This chain's CDR3 is CASNSLGQRNSPLHF. CDR3 coding DNA: TGTGCCAGTAACTCCTTAGGGCAGAGGAATTCACCCCTCCACTTT.

The chain recombines TRBV30 with TRBJ2-1; a weak D match, TRBD1 (5 bases). The CDR3 length is 13 residues. CDR1 GTSNPN and CDR2 SVGIG come from the germline V gene (reference sequence). Trimming stripped 6 bases from V and 2 bases from J, with 11 bases between. This CDR3 is CACAKGPYNEQFF. The CDR3 DNA is TGTGCCTGTGCCAAGGGGCCCTACAATGAGCAGTTCTTC.

To note about this clonotype: One end of the junction fails to match germline, which may point to a read error. The V gene is TRBV3-1, the J gene TRBJ1-1, with D hard to call. This CDR3 spans 12 amino acids. CDR1 and CDR2 from the germline V gene are LGHDT and YNNKEL (reference sequence). Here the CDR3 DNA reads TGTGCCAGCAGCAAAGAGCGGACTGAAGCTTTCTTT. Residues: CASSKERTEAFF.

This sequence joins TRBV7-6 and TRBJ1-6, with a weak D call TRBD1 (5 bases). CDR1 and CDR2 (germline): SGHVS, FNYEAQ. CDR3 length equals 16 residues. V was clipped by 2 bases and J by 7 bases, with 15 bases between them. The CDR3 reads CASSLSPYRKNSPLHF. DNA for the CDR3: TGTGCCAGCAGCTTATCTCCCTACAGGAAAAATTCACCCCTCCACTTT.

This clonotype was counted between two and nine times. The chain combines TRBV5-1 with TRBJ2-1; no clear D gene. V was clipped by 0 bases and J by 7 bases, with 8 bases between them. The CDR3 extends over 13 amino acids. Germline V gives CDR1 SGHRS, CDR2 YFSETQ. CDR3 residues: CASSLDPRNEQFF. The CDR3 region has the DNA TGCGCCAGCAGCTTGGACCCACGGAATGAGCAGTTCTTC.

The V gene is TRBV10-3, the J gene TRBJ1-1; D perhaps matches TRBD1 (6 bases). V lost 3 bases and J 7 bases, leaving 9 bases between the germline ends. The CDR3 is made up of 12 amino acids. From germline, CDR1 is ENHRY and CDR2 SYGVKD. In DNA form, the CDR3 reads TGTGCCATCAGTGATGGGACACGTGAAGCTTTCTTT. It codes for CAISDGTREAFF.

This chain joins TRBV30 and TRBJ1-2; TRBD1 is a possible D gene (5 bases). V was pared by 2 bases and J by 4 bases, with 17 bases between. Germline CDR1 and CDR2: GTSNPN and SVGIG (reference sequence). The CDR3 is made up of 15 amino acids. CDR3 sequence reads: CAWSPAGVGVYGYTF. CDR3 in DNA: TGTGCCTGGAGTCCCGCGGGGGTTGGTGTCTATGGCTACACCTTC.